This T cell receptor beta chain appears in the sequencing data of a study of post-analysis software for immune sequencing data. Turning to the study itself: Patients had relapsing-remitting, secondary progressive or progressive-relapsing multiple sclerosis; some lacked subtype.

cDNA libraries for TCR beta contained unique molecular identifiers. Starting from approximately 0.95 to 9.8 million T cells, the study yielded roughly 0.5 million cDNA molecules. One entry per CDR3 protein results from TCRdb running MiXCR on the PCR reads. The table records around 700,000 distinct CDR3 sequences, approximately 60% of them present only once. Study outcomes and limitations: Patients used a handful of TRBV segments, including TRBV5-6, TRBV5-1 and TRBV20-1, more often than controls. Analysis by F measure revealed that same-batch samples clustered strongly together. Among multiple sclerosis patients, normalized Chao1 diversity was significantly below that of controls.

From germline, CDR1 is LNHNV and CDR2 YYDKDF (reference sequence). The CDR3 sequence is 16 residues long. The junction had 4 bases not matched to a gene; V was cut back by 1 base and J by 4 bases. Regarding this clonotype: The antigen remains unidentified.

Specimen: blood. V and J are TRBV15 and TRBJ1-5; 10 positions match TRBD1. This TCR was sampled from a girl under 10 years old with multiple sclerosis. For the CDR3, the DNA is TGTGCCACCAGCAGAGGCGGGACAGGGGTTAATCAGCCCCAGCATTTT. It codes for CATSRGGTGVNQPQHF. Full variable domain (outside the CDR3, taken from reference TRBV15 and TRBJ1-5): DAMVIQNPRYQVTQFGKPVTLSCSQTLNHNVMYWYQQKSSQAPKLLFHYYDKDFNNEADTPDNFQSRRPNTSFCFLDIRSPGLGDTAMYLCATSRGGTGVNQPQHFGDGTRLSIL.